A single sample is the source of the 26 T cell receptor beta chains below, sequenced in a study of blood T cells in healthy people across ages. Through a sample-barcoded 5' primer and a J-beta primer mix, a second PCR was run for roughly 6 to 11 cycles. In TCRdb, the 5' RACE reads were re-called with MiXCR into one record per CDR3 protein. The table shows 1.4 million to 1.5 million distinct CDR3 sequences, with 42% occurring only once. The sample was blood. Source of these receptors: a woman under 30 in good health.

Regarding this clonotype: Germline and junction disagree at one end, which may indicate a read error. V usage is TRBV5-6 and J usage is TRBJ2-3, with D tentatively TRBD1 (5 bases). This CDR3 comprises 14 residues. CDR1 and CDR2 from the germline V gene are SGHDT and YYEEEE. The CDR3 DNA reads as TGTGCCAGCAGCCCCAGGACCAAAGGGGATAAGCAGTATTTT. It codes for CASSPRTKGDKQYF.

The chain employs TRBV6-5 and TRBJ1-1; weak D call: TRBD1 (5 bases). From germline, CDR1 is MNHEY and CDR2 SVGAGI. The ends were cut back, 0 bases at V and 1 base at J, with 9 bases in the middle. The CDR3 is 15 residues long. CDR3: CASSYSTDRNTEAFF. The CDR3 bases are TGTGCCAGCAGTTACTCGACAGACCGGAACACTGAAGCTTTCTTT.

The V call is TRBV6-1, the J call TRBJ2-1, with 8 bases identical to TRBD2. J was trimmed by 7 bases and V by 7 bases; bases with no gene match: 18. The CDR3 extends over 17 amino acids. Germline V CDR1 and CDR2: MNHNS, SASEGT. The CDR3, as DNA: TGTGCCAGCACGGAACGCCCCCGGGGGGGGGCCTTTAATGAGCAGTTCTTC. As protein: CASTERPRGGAFNEQFF.

The chain uses TRBV19 and TRBJ2-1; the match to TRBD2 covers 13 bases. CDR1 is LNHDA and CDR2 is SQIVND in the germline V gene (reference sequence). J lost 8 bases, V lost 6 bases, and 10 bases had no gene match. This CDR3 is 16 amino acids long. In nucleotides, the CDR3 is TGTGCCAGTAGCAGAGGGACTAGCGGGACTTCTGATGAGCAGTTCTTC. It is translated as CASSRGTSGTSDEQFF.

The gene calls are TRBV29-1 and TRBJ2-2; D unresolved. The germline V gene encodes CDR1 SQVTM and CDR2 ANQGSEA. This CDR3 contains 14 residues. V was clipped by 3 bases and J by 4 bases, with 12 bases between them. The chain's CDR3 is CSVEPDLSTGELFF. CDR3 sequence (DNA): TGCAGCGTTGAGCCCGACTTGAGCACCGGGGAGCTGTTTTTT.

This chain links TRBV14 with TRBJ2-4; TRBD1 matches 8 bases. CDR1 is SGHDN, CDR2 FVKESK, per germline. The CDR3 has 16 residues. V was clipped by 4 bases and J by 0 bases; unmatched bases: 5. The CDR3 nucleotides read TGTGCCAGCAGCCTTCGACAGGGGCTAGCCAAAAACATTCAGTACTTC. Its protein product is CASSLRQGLAKNIQYF.

The table lists this clonotype with a few counts. The chain couples TRBV20-1 to TRBJ1-5, with D hard to call. CDR3 length equals 15 residues. V lost 2 bases and J 4 bases, leaving 15 bases between the germline ends. Per the germline V gene, CDR1 is DFQATT and CDR2 is SNEGSKA (reference sequence). As DNA, the CDR3 is TGCAGTGCTAGATTAGAATACGGATCTAATCAGCCCCAGCATTTT. It encodes CSARLEYGSNQPQHF.

A few counts support this clonotype. This chain uses TRBV15 with TRBJ2-2; 7 nucleotides align to TRBD2. The CDR3 has 17 amino acids. Germline trimming cut 5 bases from V and 5 bases from J; bases unmatched to any gene: 14. Per the germline V gene, CDR1 is LNHNV and CDR2 is YYDKDF (reference sequence). CDR3 nucleotide sequence: TGTGCCACCAGCCCCCGGGCTAGCGGACTGATTACCGGGGAGCTGTTTTTT. Its protein product is CATSPRASGLITGELFF.

The chain recombines TRBV11-2 with TRBJ2-1; TRBD1 is a possible D gene (5 bases). This CDR3 is built from 17 residues. The V gene's germline CDR1 is SGHAT and CDR2 FQNNGV. V shed 5 bases and J shed 1 base, with 18 bases lying between them. CDR3: CASSTSQGSGSYNEQFF. The CDR3 nucleotides are TGTGCCAGCAGCACCTCGCAGGGATCCGGATCCTACAATGAGCAGTTCTTC.

This clonotype has just a few counts. The chain uses TRBV27 and TRBJ2-3; D uncertain. V shed 7 bases and J shed 2 bases, with 16 bases lying between them. Germline V gene lookup returns CDR1 MNHEY and CDR2 SMNVEV (reference sequence). CDR3 length: 15 residues. CDR3 coding DNA: TGTGCCAGCACTCACTATGGTAGGGACACAGATACGCAGTATTTT. Protein product: CASTHYGRDTDTQYF.

The gene calls are TRBV20-1 and TRBJ1-5, with D possibly being TRBD1 (5 bases). The CDR3 is made up of 15 amino acids. Per the germline V gene, CDR1 is DFQATT and CDR2 is SNEGSKA (reference sequence). V was cut by 2 bases and J by 0 bases, with 11 bases left in between. The CDR3 loop reads CSARLRGNSNQPQHF. CDR3 in DNA: TGCAGTGCTAGATTACGGGGCAATAGCAATCAGCCCCAGCATTTT.

This clonotype was observed a few times. The chain recombines TRBV28 with TRBJ1-5, with 11 bases matching TRBD1. The V segment lost 3 bases and the J segment 6 bases; nucleotides outside the gene matches: 7. This CDR3 is 16 amino acids long. Germline assignment: CDR1 MDHEN and CDR2 SYDVKM. This chain's CDR3 is CASSFMGGTGGQPQHF. The CDR3 region has the DNA TGTGCCAGCAGTTTTATGGGCGGGACAGGGGGTCAGCCCCAGCATTTT.

This clonotype was observed a single time. V usage is TRBV11-3 and J usage is TRBJ2-4; possibly TRBD1 or TRBD2 for D (6 bases each). The CDR3 is 17 residues long. Germline assignment: CDR1 SGHNT and CDR2 YENEEA. The V end was cut by 5 bases, the J end by 1 base, with 18 bases between. The CDR3 DNA is TGTGCCAGCAGCCTACGAGTAGGGGGGATGGCCAAAAACATTCAGTACTTC. It translates to CASSLRVGGMAKNIQYF.

This chain connects TRBV6-5 to TRBJ1-5; 8 positions match TRBD1. Germline CDR1 is MNHEY and CDR2 is SVGAGI. The CDR3 has 14 residues. The V segment lost 7 bases and the J segment 3 bases; nucleotides outside the gene matches: 5. Here the CDR3 DNA reads TGTGCCAGCAACGACAGGGGCGACAATCAGCCCCAGCATTTT. As protein: CASNDRGDNQPQHF.

The rearrangement links TRBV5-1 to TRBJ2-1; possibly TRBD1 or TRBD2 for D (5 bases each). Per germline, CDR1 SGHRS and CDR2 YFSETQ. The V gene lost 7 bases and the J gene lost 7 bases, with 18 bases spanning the gap. This CDR3 is 14 amino acids long. Here the CDR3 reads CASGALLGGNEQFF. The CDR3 DNA reads TGCGCCAGCGGCGCCCTCCTTGGGGGAAATGAGCAGTTCTTC.

V gene TRBV15 combines with J gene TRBJ2-1, with 7 bases that match TRBD2. V was clipped by 2 bases and J by 0 bases; unmatched bases: 4. The CDR3 has 16 residues. The germline V gene encodes CDR1 LNHNV and CDR2 YYDKDF (reference sequence). Here the CDR3 reads CATSRSGGISYNEQFF. The CDR3 DNA reads TGTGCCACCAGCAGATCCGGGGGGATCTCCTACAATGAGCAGTTCTTC. Looking up the rest from reference TRBV15 and TRBJ2-1 gives the full variable domain: DAMVIQNPRYQVTQFGKPVTLSCSQTLNHNVMYWYQQKSSQAPKLLFHYYDKDFNNEADTPDNFQSRRPNTSFCFLDIRSPGLGDTAMYLCATSRSGGISYNEQFFGPGTRLTVL.

This clonotype has just a few counts. The chain combines TRBV2 with TRBJ2-3, with TRBD2 identical over 9 bases. With V trimmed by 6 bases and J by 2 bases, 3 bases remained unmatched. The CDR3 sequence is 14 residues long. CDR1 and CDR2 (germline): SNHLY, FYNNEI. CDR3 residues: CASRRLAATDTQYF. The DNA of the CDR3 is TGTGCCAGCAGAAGACTAGCGGCCACAGATACGCAGTATTTT.

This clonotype was seen a handful of times. The genes are TRBV7-2 and TRBJ2-3, with 9 bases identical to TRBD2. This CDR3 contains 15 residues. The V gene's germline CDR1 is SGHTA and CDR2 FQGNSA. Germline trimming cut 5 bases from V and 6 bases from J; bases unmatched to any gene: 9. Written as DNA, the CDR3 is TGTGCCAGCAGCCCCGGCGGGGGGGCCTGGGATACGCAGTATTTT. Translation: CASSPGGGAWDTQYF.

The table lists this clonotype with many counts. This chain connects TRBV29-1 to TRBJ2-3; TRBD2 agrees at 10 bases. Germline loops: CDR1 SQVTM, CDR2 ANQGSEA. V lost 8 bases to trimming and J lost 0 bases; unmatched junction nucleotides: 5. The CDR3 is 14 amino acids. CDR3 loop: CSTRAGGSTDTQYF. In nucleotides, the CDR3 is TGCAGCACACGAGCGGGAGGGAGCACAGATACGCAGTATTTT.

In DNA form, the CDR3 reads TGTGCCAGCAGCCCCGGCTTCAATTCGGGCTACACCTTC. Amino acids: CASSPGFNSGYTF. The rearrangement joins TRBV11-2 to TRBJ1-2, with unresolved D. This CDR3 contains 13 residues. Trimming took 5 bases from V and 8 from J, leaving 15 bases between them. From germline, CDR1 is SGHAT and CDR2 FQNNGV.

The chain carries TRBV20-1 and TRBJ2-3, with D perhaps matching TRBD1 (6 bases). V was shortened by 0 bases and J by 3 bases, with 13 bases between the two germline ends. Germline CDR1 and CDR2: DFQATT and SNEGSKA (reference sequence). The CDR3 loop spans 15 amino acids. CDR3 coding DNA: TGCAGTGCTAGAGAGACCTACCAGGGGACAGATACGCAGTATTTT. It is translated as CSARETYQGTDTQYF.

The genes are TRBV12-3 or TRBV12-4 and TRBJ2-2; a weak D match, TRBD2 (6 bases). The CDR3 extends over 15 amino acids. V was shortened by 5 bases and J by 7 bases, with 17 bases between the two germline ends. CDR3 residues: CASSTGGPGSGELFF. The DNA of the CDR3 is TGTGCCAGCAGTACTGGAGGGCCTGGGAGCGGGGAGCTGTTTTTT.

The J gene is TRBJ2-1, the V gene TRBV11-3, with a tentative D call TRBD1 (6 bases). Deletions cut 1 base from V and 10 bases from J, with 11 bases between. CDR3 size: 13 residues. CDR1 SGHNT and CDR2 YENEEA come from the germline V gene. CDR3 DNA: TGTGCCAGCAGCTTAGTCCGGGACACAGAGCAGTTCTTC. As protein: CASSLVRDTEQFF.

V is TRBV10-3 and J is TRBJ1-5; 10 nucleotides agree with TRBD1. The CDR3 consists of 17 residues. Per the germline V gene, CDR1 is ENHRY and CDR2 is SYGVKD. After removal of 0 bases from V and 4 bases from J, the junction contained 6 bases not matched to a gene. The CDR3 reads CAISESTGQGSNQPQHF. The CDR3 DNA is TGTGCCATCAGTGAGTCGACGGGACAGGGGTCTAATCAGCCCCAGCATTTT.

J is TRBJ2-1 and V is TRBV5-5, with a tentative D call TRBD2 (6 bases). CDR3 length: 16 amino acids. With 4 bases removed from V and 7 bases from J, the gap between germline ends came to 21 bases. Germline CDR1 SGHKS, CDR2 YYEKEE (reference sequence). CDR3 bases: TGTGCCAGCAGCCGACTAGGGCAGGGTCTGGGGAATGAGCAGTTCTTC. Residues: CASSRLGQGLGNEQFF.

This clonotype was picked up a small number of times. J is TRBJ2-3 and V is TRBV20-1; TRBD2 aligns across 10 bases. CDR3 length equals 17 residues. Germline CDR1 DFQATT, CDR2 SNEGSKA (reference sequence). V was clipped by 3 bases and J by 0 bases; unmatched bases: 9. CDR3 in DNA: TGCAGTGCTAGGTCGGGGCTAGCGGGGGTTAGCACAGATACGCAGTATTTT. Translated: CSARSGLAGVSTDTQYF.